This T cell receptor (beta chain) was observed in a study of lymphopenia after photon versus proton radiotherapy. Sequenced by immunoSEQ multiplex PCR; TCRdb stores in-frame clones only, minus some. Of about 160,000 clones in the sample, about nine tenths were seen once. About this clone: Its target is unknown.

Whole-study results and caveats: Photon-treated patients lost naive T cells and TCR diversity; proton-treated stayed stable. In patients who died, overall survival fell as post-nadir TCR diversity dropped more.

The starting material was peripheral blood, obtained from a patient treated with photon-based radiotherapy. This receptor was taken from a man aged 50 to 60 with gastric cancer.

In nucleotides, the CDR3 is TGTGCCTCAGGGGGGGCGCAATCCTATAATTCACCCCTCCACTTT. Translation: CASGGAQSYNSPLHF. This rearrangement joins TRBV30 to TRBJ1-6; 7 bases align to TRBD1. This CDR3 region has 15 residues. The trim removed 7 bases at V and 1 base at J, leaving 7 bases unmatched. Germline V lookup: CDR1 GTSNPN, CDR2 SVGIG (reference sequence). Together with reference TRBV30 and TRBJ1-6, the CDR3 gives the full variable domain: SQTIHQWPATLVQPVGSPLSLECTVEGTSNPNLYWYRQAAGRGLQLLFYSVGIGQISSEVPQNLSASRPQDRQFILSSKKLLLSDSGFYLCASGGAQSYNSPLHFGNGTRLTVT.